This paragraph covers one T cell receptor (beta chain) sequence. Its target is unknown. Researchers ran the PCR with 60 Vbeta and 13 Jbeta primers. Clones were read by immunoSEQ multiplex PCR, and TCRdb kept only the in-frame ones, dropping some. Of roughly 280,000 clones listed, just over 70% are singletons. These data belong to a study of cytomegalovirus exposure and HLA in healthy donors. The study, taken as a whole, reports: Highest at DRB1 and lowest at HLA-C, TCR association rates differed among HLA loci in a later analysis. The study had only CMV serostatus as immune exposure information. One variant, a missense change in DCLRE1C, was linked in a later analysis to TCR beta V- and J-gene trimming.

Germline V CDR1 and CDR2: MNHNY, SVGAGI (reference sequence). CDR3 size: 13 residues. Trimming removed 2 bases at V and 1 base at J, with 5 bases between. The source of this sequence is a female donor in good health and CMV-seronegative. Specimen: PBMCs. The chain has TRBV6-6 and TRBJ1-1; D not certain. CDR3 sequence reads: CASSYIQNTEAFF. For the CDR3, the DNA is TGTGCCAGCAGTTACATTCAGAACACTGAAGCTTTCTTT.